This TCR beta chain was observed in a study of cytomegalovirus exposure and HLA in healthy donors. Across the study: For the 300 to 450 genotyped donors, 75% to 90% fell within the Caucasian-associated ancestry cluster. Findings and caveats of the study: As was reported, the classifier diagnosed cytomegalovirus status with high specificity and sensitivity. Associated with HLA alleles at 0.05 false discovery rate in a later analysis were about 17,000 TCR beta sequences. Associated with cytomegalovirus, according to the listing, were fewer than 200 TCR beta chains.

In this sample, this clone turned up a few times. The antigen remains unidentified. PCR employed 60 Vbeta and 13 Jbeta primers. Libraries were prepared by immunoSEQ multiplex PCR; TCRdb keeps only in-frame clonotypes and omits some of them. Of about 100,000 clones listed, about 80% are singletons. CDR3 length: 14 residues. Deletions cut 5 bases from V and 0 bases from J, with 14 bases between. CDR1 is SQVTM and CDR2 is ANQGSEA in the germline V gene. The J gene is TRBJ2-7, the V gene TRBV29-1; D might be TRBD1 (6 bases). The material sequenced was PBMCs. The TCR comes from an older woman in good health and CMV-seronegative. CDR3 region: CSVSDRPPSYEQYF. In DNA, the CDR3 is TGCAGCGTTTCTGACAGGCCCCCCTCCTACGAGCAGTACTTC.